This T cell receptor (beta chain) was captured by sequencing in a study of blood T cell repertoires in COVID-19. Study-wide background: COVID-19 samples, acute and convalescent, were from the United States, Italy and Spain. PBMCs, B-cell-depleted T cells, or T cells were the source of the cDNA or gDNA that made up the material.

This CDR3 is built from 15 residues. The germline V gene encodes CDR1 KGHDR and CDR2 SFDVKD. Trimming removed 4 bases from V and 1 base from J, with 9 bases in between. In the authors' methods: Amplification with reference gene primers provided the estimates of nucleated cell counts. Some clones are missing from TCRdb's copy, which holds only in-frame ones; the method was immunoSEQ multiplex PCR. D and trimming were read from the DNA, whereas the V and J calls and clone size are those reported in that table. There are approximately 120,000 clones in the sample; around three quarters occur only once, and 2.2% lies in the top ten.

Sequenced: peripheral blood. This chain connects TRBV24-1 to TRBJ2-2; weak D call: TRBD2 (6 bases). The sequence was obtained from a woman between 65 and 79 years old with acute or convalescent COVID-19. CDR3 DNA sequence: TGTGCCACCAGTGACTCGGGACTGAACACCGGGGAGCTGTTTTTT. This codes for CATSDSGLNTGELFF.